This T cell receptor beta chain comes out of a study of blood T cell repertoires in COVID-19. On the study more broadly: The analysed material was cDNA or gDNA that came from T cells, B-cell-depleted T cells, or PBMCs.

Per the original data handling: Estimated nucleated cell counts came from reference gene primer amplification. Libraries were prepared by immunoSEQ multiplex PCR; TCRdb keeps only in-frame clonotypes and omits some of them. The D gene and trimming were derived from the DNA, and the V and J assignments and clone size from that table. The data hold some 320,000 clones, with 80% to 90% observed a single time. Those who participated ranged in age from 18 to 89 years and resided in approximately 26 US areas. Symptom resolution, clearance, or two negative PCRs marked the recovered donors of Cohort 3. V was clipped by 0 bases and J by 5 bases; unmatched bases: 2. There are 14 residues in the CDR3. Germline CDR1 reads SGHNT; CDR2 reads YYREEE (reference sequence).

The source of this sequence is a woman aged 30 to 39 who had recovered from COVID-19. The chain couples TRBV5-4 to TRBJ2-5; 9 bases match TRBD1. Sequencing was performed on PBMCs or T cells enriched from blood (not recorded which). The CDR3 protein is CASSLETGGETQYF. CDR3 in DNA: TGTGCCAGCAGCTTGGAGACAGGGGGGGAGACCCAGTACTTC.